These 4 T cell receptor beta chains were sequenced from one sample in a study of CD8 T cells in Susac syndrome. A quantity of about 0.5 to 1 ug RNA underwent reverse transcription using random hexamers. Each CDR3 protein gets one entry after TCRdb re-called the immunoSEQ multiplex PCR reads with MiXCR. The sample carries some 200,000 distinct CDR3 sequences, 90% to 95% recorded once. The sample taken for sequencing was CD4+ T cells from PBMCs. The receptors originated from a human donor with multiple sclerosis.

The chain recombines TRBV6-2 or TRBV6-3 with TRBJ2-5; 9 positions agree with TRBD2. Germline loops: CDR1 MNHEY, CDR2 SVGEGT. After removal of 6 bases from V and 2 bases from J, the junction contained 7 bases not matched to a gene. This CDR3 has 15 residues. CDR3 sequence (DNA): TGTGCCAGCAGATTAGCGGGAGTGGGGCAAGAGACCCAGTACTTC. Translating gives CASRLAGVGQETQYF.

The rearrangement links TRBV7-8 to TRBJ2-1; 11 bases align to TRBD1. The junction had 4 bases not matched to a gene; V was cut back by 7 bases and J by 8 bases. Germline CDR1 is SGHVS and CDR2 is FQNEAQ. The CDR3 covers 13 residues. CDR3 in DNA: TGTGCCAGCAACCTGGGACAGGGGGATGAGCAGTTCTTC. It is translated as CASNLGQGDEQFF.

This clonotype appeared a single time. The chain has TRBV6-1 and TRBJ2-3; D is uncertain. Germline V gene lookup returns CDR1 MNHNS and CDR2 SASEGT. This CDR3 has 16 amino acids. Trimming took 4 bases from V and 1 from J, leaving 15 bases between them. This CDR3 reads CASSGPLGPRTDTQYF. As DNA, the CDR3 is TGTGCCAGCAGTGGGCCGTTAGGGCCCCGCACAGATACGCAGTATTTT.

The chain couples TRBV2 to TRBJ1-2; 7 bases map to TRBD1. J was trimmed by 2 bases and V by 4 bases; bases with no gene match: 1. Germline CDR1 reads SNHLY; CDR2 reads FYNNEI. This CDR3 has 13 residues. CDR3 in DNA: TGTGCCAGCAGTGGACAGGGAAACTATGGCTACACCTTC. This encodes CASSGQGNYGYTF.